The TCR beta chain described here comes from a study of blood T cells in healthy people across ages. Comment on this clonotype: Antigen: not known.

Study conclusions and caveats: Unsorted PBMCs prevented conclusive naive versus antigen-experienced comparison.

Each donor was a healthy Caucasian individual from Russia, aged about 6 to 100. Extractions gave at least 5 micrograms of total RNA per sample. The CDR3 totals 12 residues. The V gene's germline CDR1 is SGHVS and CDR2 FQNEAQ. V was pared by 5 bases and J by 8 bases, with 12 bases between. Together with a sample-barcoded 5' primer, a J-beta primer mix was included in a second PCR lasting roughly 6 to 12 cycles. A minimum of 3 million CDR3-containing paired-end reads was obtained for each sample. TCRdb passed the 5' RACE reads through MiXCR, listing each CDR3 protein once. Among approximately 1.5 million distinct CDR3 sequences, almost 35% were seen once, and the ten largest hold about 11%.

This TCR was recovered from a woman aged 30 to 39 in good health. Sequenced input: blood. The J gene is TRBJ1-2, the V gene TRBV7-8, with D uncertain. In DNA, the CDR3 is TGTGCCAGCAGCCCCCGTTCGGGGGGCTACACCTTC. Residues: CASSPRSGGYTF.